The 27 T cell receptor beta chains below all came from one sample that was sequenced in a study of T cells after yellow fever vaccination. TCRdb analysed the 5' RACE reads with MiXCR anew, one entry per CDR3 protein. The top ten clones hold 15% of a sample with 300,000 to 400,000 distinct CDR3 sequences, approximately 6% of them seen once. The input for sequencing was PBMCs, taken 5 days after the yellow fever booster vaccination. The source of these receptors is a young man who received the YFV17D yellow fever vaccine.

This clonotype was observed a handful of times. The CDR3 bases are TGCAGTGCTACTAGCGGGAGTGAGACCCAGTACTTC. Translating gives CSATSGSETQYF. V is TRBV20-1 and J is TRBJ2-5; 10 bases agree with TRBD2. CDR1 and CDR2 (germline): DFQATT, SNEGSKA (reference sequence). J lost 5 bases, V lost 4 bases, and 1 base had no gene match. CDR3 length: 12 amino acids.

This clonotype has at least ten counts. The genes are TRBV29-1 and TRBJ2-7; a weak D match, TRBD2 (6 bases). Per the germline V gene, CDR1 is SQVTM and CDR2 is ANQGSEA. The CDR3 is 14 residues long. Between the trimmed V and J ends, which lost 0 bases and 0 bases, there was a span of 9 bases. CDR3 in DNA: TGCAGCGTTGAAGAGGGGGGAAACTCCTACGAGCAGTACTTC. This codes for CSVEEGGNSYEQYF.

This rearrangement joins TRBV9 to TRBJ2-7, with D perhaps matching TRBD1 (6 bases). CDR1 is SGDLS, CDR2 YYNGEE, per germline. Trimming left V 0 bases short and J 6 bases short, with 10 bases between. The CDR3 is 13 residues long. CDR3 loop: CASSVEQGVEQYF. CDR3 DNA: TGTGCCAGCAGCGTAGAACAGGGTGTCGAGCAGTACTTC.

In this sample, this clonotype turned up a few times. The chain has TRBV11-2 and TRBJ2-7, with 8 bases that match TRBD2. The V gene end was trimmed by 5 bases and the J gene end by 2 bases; junction bases not matched to a gene: 17. CDR3 size: 18 residues. CDR1 SGHAT and CDR2 FQNNGV come from the germline V gene. The CDR3 loop reads CASSTRSHSAGGTYEQYF. In nucleotides, the CDR3 is TGTGCCAGCAGCACCAGAAGTCATAGTGCGGGAGGCACCTACGAGCAGTACTTC.

In this sample, this clonotype turned up a few times. The gene calls are TRBV18 and TRBJ2-1; D is undetermined. V was shortened by 0 bases and J by 3 bases, with 9 bases between the two germline ends. CDR1 and CDR2 (germline): KGHSH, LQKENI. The CDR3 extends over 15 amino acids. CDR3 protein: CASSPPSGSYNEQFF. The CDR3 DNA sequence: TGTGCCAGCTCACCACCGTCGGGCAGCTACAATGAGCAGTTCTTC. Full variable domain (missing parts from reference TRBV18 and TRBJ2-1): NAGVMQNPRHLVRRRGQEARLRCSPMKGHSHVYWYRQLPEEGLKFMVYLQKENIIDESGMPKERFSAEFPKEGPSILRIQQVVRGDSAAYFCASSPPSGSYNEQFFGPGTRLTVL.

This clonotype was seen a few times. This rearrangement joins TRBV7-9 to TRBJ2-3; TRBD2 might be the D (6 bases). V was shortened by 5 bases and J by 9 bases, with 15 bases between the two germline ends. Germline V lookup: CDR1 SEHNR, CDR2 FQNEAQ (reference sequence). The CDR3 is 13 amino acids. CDR3 sequence reads: CASSPDPGATQYF. CDR3 DNA sequence: TGTGCCAGCAGCCCTGACCCGGGAGCAACGCAGTATTTT.

Only a few counts were recorded for this clonotype. The chain uses TRBV5-4 and TRBJ2-2; D unresolved. The CDR3 is made up of 14 amino acids. With 0 bases removed from V and 1 base from J, the gap between germline ends came to 4 bases. Germline-derived CDR1 and CDR2 are SGHNT and YYREEE (reference sequence). As DNA, the CDR3 is TGTGCCAGCAGCTTGGCTCTGAACACCGGGGAGCTGTTTTTT. This gives the protein CASSLALNTGELFF.

The V call is TRBV5-1, the J call TRBJ2-7, with 10 bases matching TRBD1. This CDR3 is built from 15 residues. The V gene's germline CDR1 is SGHRS and CDR2 YFSETQ. V lost 4 bases, J lost 1 base, and 5 bases stayed unmatched. The CDR3 sequence is CASSQGQGRSYEQYF. As DNA, the CDR3 is TGCGCCAGCAGCCAGGGACAGGGGCGATCCTACGAGCAGTACTTC.

This clonotype has a handful of counts. The J gene is TRBJ2-7, the V gene TRBV28; D is uncertain. CDR3 length: 11 amino acids. Germline V gene data show CDR1 as MDHEN and CDR2 as SYDVKM. Trimming shortened V by 5 bases and J by 6 bases, and 8 bases separated the two germline ends. CDR3 in amino acids: CASSRRREQYF. In DNA, the CDR3 is TGTGCCAGCAGTAGAAGGCGCGAGCAGTACTTC.

At least ten counts were recorded for this clonotype. The genes are TRBV4-3 and TRBJ2-1; 11 bases match TRBD1. Germline trimming cut 1 base from V and 9 bases from J; bases unmatched to any gene: 2. CDR1 and CDR2 from the germline V gene are LGHNA and YSLEER. The CDR3 has 14 amino acids. The CDR3 DNA is TGCGCCAGCAGCCAAGCGGACAGGGGGCCTGAGCAGTTCTTC. Residues: CASSQADRGPEQFF.

This clonotype came up many times. This chain links TRBV19 with TRBJ2-7, with D perhaps matching TRBD1 (5 bases). The germline CDR1 and CDR2 sequences are LNHDA and SQIVND (reference sequence). Trimming took 3 bases from V and 2 from J, leaving 8 bases between them. The CDR3 is 13 residues long. The CDR3 loop reads CASSMTATYEQYF. CDR3 sequence (DNA): TGTGCCAGTAGTATGACAGCCACCTACGAGCAGTACTTC.

Many counts were recorded for this clonotype. Here the CDR3 reads CATSRIRMANEKLFF. CDR3 in DNA: TGTGCCACCAGCAGAATCCGCATGGCTAATGAAAAACTGTTTTTT. The rearrangement links TRBV15 to TRBJ1-4; D uncertain. Per germline, CDR1 LNHNV and CDR2 YYDKDF (reference sequence). This CDR3 spans 15 amino acids. The V and J ends lost 2 bases and 3 bases respectively, with 10 bases between them.

The V gene is TRBV6-1, the J gene TRBJ2-4; 9 positions match TRBD2. V was clipped by 8 bases and J by 7 bases; unmatched bases: 9. In germline, CDR1 is MNHNS, CDR2 SASEGT. The CDR3 runs 14 residues. The CDR3 is CASQIAGAVNIQYF. The DNA for the CDR3 is TGTGCCAGCCAAATAGCGGGAGCGGTGAACATTCAGTACTTC.

This clonotype was detected many times. The V call is TRBV9, the J call TRBJ1-2, with D perhaps matching TRBD1 (6 bases). V lost 5 bases and J lost 4, with 15 bases in between. This CDR3 has 14 residues. The germline gives CDR1 SGDLS, CDR2 YYNGEE. In DNA form, the CDR3 reads TGTGCCAGCAGGGGAATGGACAGTATCTATGGCTACACCTTC. This translates into CASRGMDSIYGYTF.

This chain uses TRBV7-9 with TRBJ2-5; no reliable D call. CDR3 length: 17 amino acids. Looked up from germline, CDR1 is SEHNR and CDR2 is FQNEAQ (reference sequence). The V end was cut by 5 bases, the J end by 0 bases, with 19 bases between. The CDR3 sequence is CASSTRQAIRDQETQYF. CDR3 in DNA: TGTGCCAGCAGCACCCGCCAAGCCATACGGGACCAAGAGACCCAGTACTTC.

This clonotype was detected many times. This chain connects TRBV12-3 or TRBV12-4 to TRBJ2-2; possible D gene TRBD1, 6 bases. With 1 base removed from V and 5 bases from J, the gap between germline ends came to 11 bases. This CDR3 contains 15 residues. DNA of the CDR3: TGTGCCAGCAGTTTAGGGACAGTTCTTACCGGGGAGCTGTTTTTT. The encoded protein is CASSLGTVLTGELFF.

This clonotype was counted ten times or more. The chain uses TRBV7-3 and TRBJ2-6; D not certain. This CDR3 is built from 15 residues. CDR1 and CDR2 (germline): SGHTA, FQGTGA. Deletions cut 3 bases from V and 4 bases from J, with 10 bases between. The CDR3 spells CASSLGITGANVLTF. Here the CDR3 DNA reads TGTGCCAGCAGCTTGGGGATCACCGGGGCCAACGTCCTGACTTTC.

Notes on this clonotype: Being one base from a much bigger clone, this may be a read error. The chain combines TRBV7-2 with TRBJ2-5; D remains unclear. Germline V lookup: CDR1 SGHTA, CDR2 FQGNSA. The V gene lost 4 bases and the J gene lost 1 base, with 10 bases spanning the gap. This CDR3 has 14 amino acids. The CDR3 DNA follows: TGTGCCAGCAGCTCCTTTGTTCTCCAAGAGACCCAGTACTTC. Translated, it gives CASSSFVLQETQYF.

The sample holds many counts of this clonotype. This chain connects TRBV7-2 to TRBJ2-7; 9 nucleotides align to TRBD2. V lost 1 base, J lost 1 base, and 2 bases stayed unmatched. The CDR3 covers 15 residues. CDR1 SGHTA and CDR2 FQGNSA come from the germline V gene. The CDR3 loop is CASSLVLAGSYEQYF. Written as DNA, the CDR3 is TGTGCCAGCAGCTTAGTTCTAGCGGGGTCCTACGAGCAGTACTTC.

This clonotype has ten or more counts. This sequence joins TRBV20-1 and TRBJ1-5, with 8 positions matching TRBD1. CDR3 length equals 14 residues. The junction had 4 bases not matched to a gene; V was cut back by 6 bases and J by 0 bases. The germline gives CDR1 DFQATT, CDR2 SNEGSKA (reference sequence). The CDR3: CSARGQISNQPQHF. In nucleotides, the CDR3 is TGCAGTGCCAGGGGGCAGATTAGCAATCAGCCCCAGCATTTT.

This clonotype was observed a few times. V is TRBV7-9 and J is TRBJ2-7; tentative D call: TRBD1 (5 bases). CDR1 and CDR2 from the germline V gene are SEHNR and FQNEAQ (reference sequence). With 5 bases removed from V and 2 bases from J, the gap between germline ends came to 13 bases. This CDR3 spans 14 amino acids. The DNA of the CDR3 is TGTGCCAGCAGCCAGGACATCCGGCCCTACGAGCAGTACTTC. Protein product: CASSQDIRPYEQYF.

V gene TRBV4-1 combines with J gene TRBJ2-2; D is unresolved. Germline CDR1 MGHRA, CDR2 YSYEKL. Trimming took off 0 bases at V and 3 bases at J, with 11 bases between the two ends. The CDR3 consists of 16 residues. The chain's CDR3 is CASSQDYRSYTGELFF. In nucleotides, the CDR3 is TGCGCCAGCAGCCAAGATTACCGTTCCTACACCGGGGAGCTGTTTTTT.

J is TRBJ2-3 and V is TRBV20-1; 8 bases map to TRBD1. This CDR3 spans 15 amino acids. J lost 0 bases, V lost 5 bases, and 7 bases had no gene match. CDR1 is DFQATT, CDR2 SNEGSKA, per germline (reference sequence). The chain's CDR3 is CSAERRTGSTDTQYF. CDR3 DNA: TGCAGTGCTGAAAGAAGGACAGGGAGCACAGATACGCAGTATTTT.

This clonotype showed up many times. The chain carries TRBV6-5 and TRBJ2-3; 7 nucleotides line up with TRBD2. Germline trimming cut 0 bases from V and 7 bases from J; bases unmatched to any gene: 10. Germline CDR1 reads MNHEY; CDR2 reads SVGAGI. The length of the CDR3 is 16 residues. This chain's CDR3 is CASSYSLREGRNTQYF. The CDR3 DNA follows: TGTGCCAGCAGTTACTCTCTGAGGGAGGGCCGGAATACGCAGTATTTT.

Details on this clonotype: Lacking the conserved final phenylalanine or tryptophan, this CDR3 likely reflects a read error. V is TRBV7-9 and J is TRBJ2-5; TRBD1 aligns across 7 bases. The CDR3 runs 11 residues. Germline V gene sequence: CDR1 SEHNR, CDR2 FQNEAQ (reference sequence). V shed 10 bases, J shed 3 bases, and the junction held 2 bases outside the gene matches. CDR3 nucleotides: TGTGCCAAAGGGACAGAAGAGACCCAGTACTTG. Its translation is CAKGTEETQYL.

In its sample, this clonotype was seen many times. The chain is built from TRBV20-1 and TRBJ2-1; 9 positions match TRBD2. The CDR3 contains 15 residues. J was trimmed by 3 bases and V by 4 bases; bases with no gene match: 7. CDR1 DFQATT and CDR2 SNEGSKA come from the germline V gene (reference sequence). The chain's CDR3 is CSATLSGRLYNEQFF. CDR3 coding DNA: TGCAGTGCTACCCTTAGCGGGAGACTCTACAATGAGCAGTTCTTC.

Only a few counts were recorded for this clonotype. The chain has TRBV20-1 and TRBJ2-7; weak D call: TRBD2 (6 bases). The CDR3 has 14 residues. CDR1 is DFQATT, CDR2 SNEGSKA, per germline (reference sequence). The germline V and J ends were trimmed by 3 bases and 4 bases, with 16 bases remaining between them. CDR3 residues: CSARRGRDLYEQYF. The CDR3 DNA reads as TGCAGTGCTAGGCGGGGCCGCGATTTATACGAGCAGTACTTC.